This T cell receptor (beta chain) comes out of a study of CD8 T cells in cerebrospinal fluid in Alzheimer's disease. The wider study: Plate-based nested PCR sequencing and droplet-based sequencing measured CSF T cell clonal expansion.

Profiling of CSF cells used 10X single-cell V(D)J plus 5' expression. TCRdb reanalyzed the 10x single-cell sequencing reads and collapses them to one entry per CDR3 protein, without DNA. The table for this sample gives about 480 distinct CDR3 sequences. Biomarkers including neurofilament, amyloid-beta and tau confirmed neurodegeneration in the patients. Germline CDR1 and CDR2: SGHRS and YFSETQ. The CDR3 contains 15 residues. Study-level results: Alzheimer's patients were not enriched for EBV-specific clones, which were not the most expanded.

This clonotype is called medium-sized based on its frequency. Its cognate antigen is unknown. J is TRBJ1-2 and V is TRBV5-1; TCRdb's D gene call, TRBD1, goes unchecked for lack of DNA. The sequence came from a human donor with Parkinson's disease. The sequenced sample was cerebrospinal fluid. CDR3 protein: CASSFGTGRTYGYTF.